One and the same sample provided the 18 T cell receptor beta chains below, sequenced in a study of cytomegalovirus exposure and HLA in healthy donors listed by TCRdb under 2017. The library was built by means of the immunoSEQ multiplex PCR assay. A mixture of 60 forward primers for TCR Vbeta segments and 13 reverse primers for TCR Jbeta segments was used in the multiplex PCR. This is the immuneACCESS table as TCRdb keeps it, with only in-frame sequences that have V and J called. A part of the clones is gone; compared with another copy, unresolved V genes explain less than half, and the rest is unexplained. In all, the sample holds under 150,000 clones, and 75% to 80% of those were seen once. Together, the top ten hold 4.5% to 5% of the sample. The sequencing sample was made of PBMCs. The receptors originated from a woman aged 45-65 years in good health and CMV-seronegative.

This clone was observed once. V usage is TRBV18 and J usage is TRBJ2-3; no clear D. Trimming cost V 2 bases and J 2 bases, with 5 bases left between them. Germline V gene sequence: CDR1 KGHSH, CDR2 LQKENI. The CDR3 runs to 13 residues. CDR3 sequence reads: CASSPYSTDTQYF. CDR3 bases: TGTGCCAGCTCACCATACTCCACAGATACGCAGTATTTT.

The chain uses TRBV28 and TRBJ2-3, with 9 bases fitting TRBD1. This CDR3 contains 15 residues. Per the germline V gene, CDR1 is MDHEN and CDR2 is SYDVKM. The junction had 7 bases not matched to a gene; V was cut back by 6 bases and J by 3 bases. The CDR3 coding sequence is TGTGCCAGCAGCCCAGGACAGGGGTGGACAGATACGCAGTATTTT. Its translation: CASSPGQGWTDTQYF.

J is TRBJ2-3 and V is TRBV7-3; the match to TRBD1 covers 8 bases. There are 13 residues in the CDR3. Unmatched junction bases numbered 3, after V lost 8 bases and J lost 2 bases. CDR1 SGHTA and CDR2 FQGTGA come from the germline V gene. CDR3 sequence: CASGDRTTDTQYF. The CDR3 DNA sequence: TGTGCCAGCGGGGACAGGACCACAGATACGCAGTATTTT.

The chain combines TRBV5-6 with TRBJ2-1, with D possibly TRBD1 on 6 matching bases. V lost 4 bases and J 7 bases, leaving 21 bases between the germline ends. The CDR3 has 16 amino acids. Germline-derived CDR1 and CDR2 are SGHDT and YYEEEE. In DNA, the CDR3 is TGTGCCAGCAGCCCTTTAAGGGGGAATGTGCGTAATGAGCAGTTCTTC. Its translation is CASSPLRGNVRNEQFF.

This clone was seen more than once but under ten times. CDR3 residues: CAWNYPGHLSYEQYF. The DNA for the CDR3 is TGTGCCTGGAATTACCCGGGACACCTCTCCTACGAGCAGTACTTC. The chain links TRBV30 to TRBJ2-7, with TRBD1 as a possible D gene (6 bases). The CDR3 length is 15 residues. Germline V CDR1 and CDR2: GTSNPN, SVGIG (reference sequence). Between the trimmed V and J ends, which lost 4 bases and 0 bases, there was a span of 16 bases.

V gene TRBV6-9 combines with J gene TRBJ2-3; the match to TRBD2 covers 8 bases. CDR3 size: 16 residues. Trimming at V came to 8 bases and at J to 1 base, leaving 11 bases not matched to a gene. CDR1 MNHGY and CDR2 SVAAGI come from the germline V gene. The CDR3 coding sequence is TGTGCCAGCGTCCCGACTAGCGTTGTCGGCACAGATACGCAGTATTTT. This gives the protein CASVPTSVVGTDTQYF.

Here the CDR3 reads CASSLEGAKLFF. CDR3 nucleotide sequence: TGTGCCAGCAGCTTAGAGGGGGCAAAACTGTTTTTT. This sequence joins TRBV7-9 and TRBJ1-4, with TRBD1 matching 7 bases. The junction had 0 bases not matched to a gene; V was cut back by 1 base and J by 10 bases. The V gene's germline CDR1 is SEHNR and CDR2 FQNEAQ (reference sequence). The CDR3 length is 12 residues.

The gene calls are TRBV5-1 and TRBJ1-1; D not certain. Germline values: CDR1 SGHRS, CDR2 YFSETQ. V lost 0 bases to trimming and J lost 4 bases, with 10 bases between them. There are 14 residues in the CDR3. The DNA of the CDR3 is TGCGCCAGCAGCTTGGATCAGGCTCGCACTGAAGCTTTCTTT. The encoded protein is CASSLDQARTEAFF. The full variable domain, in which reference TRBV5-1 and TRBJ1-1 provide the parts outside the CDR3, is KAGVTQTPRYLIKTRGQQVTLSCSPISGHRSVSWYQQTPGQGLQFLFEYFSETQRNKGNFPGRFSGRQFSNSRSEMNVSTLELGDSALYLCASSLDQARTEAFFGQGTRLTVV.

The genes are TRBV6-7 and TRBJ2-7; D perhaps matches TRBD1 (6 bases). TRBV6-7 falls under the ORF class, with uncertain function. The CDR3 is 17 amino acids. Between the trimmed V and J ends, which lost 6 bases and 4 bases, there was a span of 25 bases. This CDR3 is CASSYRDTFQGAYEQYF. In DNA form, the CDR3 reads TGTGCCAGCAGCTACCGGGACACCTTCCAAGGAGCTTACGAGCAGTACTTC.

V is TRBV6-5 and J is TRBJ1-2, with D uncertain. This CDR3 contains 15 residues. The germline V gene has CDR1 MNHEY and CDR2 SVGAGI. V was trimmed by 1 base and J by 4 bases, leaving 13 bases between them. CDR3 nucleotides: TGTGCCAGCAGTTACTACCCCAGAGGAGTCTATGGCTACACCTTC. Translated, it gives CASSYYPRGVYGYTF.

The chain employs TRBV6-1 and TRBJ2-7, with 7 bases aligning to TRBD1. The germline V gene has CDR1 MNHNS and CDR2 SASEGT. The junction had 4 bases not matched to a gene; V was cut back by 2 bases and J by 3 bases. This CDR3 comprises 14 residues. The CDR3 DNA reads TGTGCCAGCAGTGAATGGGACAGAGGCTACGAGCAGTACTTC. Translation: CASSEWDRGYEQYF.

The rearrangement uses TRBV6-4 and TRBJ2-3; possibly TRBD2 for D (7 bases). The CDR3 length is 14 residues. Germline CDR1 reads MRHNA; CDR2 reads SNTAGT. The V end was cut by 3 bases, the J end by 5 bases, with 12 bases between. CDR3 protein: CASSERGGQDTQYF. DNA for the CDR3: TGTGCCAGCAGTGAGAGGGGGGGCCAAGATACGCAGTATTTT.

The rearrangement links TRBV27 to TRBJ2-3, with a weak D call TRBD2 (6 bases). Germline values: CDR1 MNHEY, CDR2 SMNVEV (reference sequence). The CDR3 extends over 15 amino acids. Trimming left V 10 bases short and J 2 bases short, with 19 bases between. CDR3 sequence: CATKRAGPNTDTQYF. In nucleotides, the CDR3 is TGTGCCACAAAAAGGGCGGGGCCGAACACAGATACGCAGTATTTT.

The CDR3 bases are TGTGCCAGCAGTGAAGACAGGGCTAGCAATCAGCCCCAGCATTTT. The encoded protein is CASSEDRASNQPQHF. V and J are TRBV2 and TRBJ1-5; tentative D call: TRBD1 (6 bases). CDR3 size: 15 residues. Germline CDR1 reads SNHLY; CDR2 reads FYNNEI. The V and J ends lost 1 base and 0 bases respectively, with 7 bases between them.

The J gene is TRBJ1-5, the V gene TRBV28; 10 positions agree with TRBD1. Germline trimming cut 3 bases from V and 10 bases from J; bases unmatched to any gene: 18. Germline V lookup: CDR1 MDHEN, CDR2 SYDVKM. The CDR3 spans 18 residues. CDR3 bases: TGTGCCAGCAGTTTTGGGACCAGCGACAGGGGGCGTTTCGGACCCCAGCATTTT. Translation: CASSFGTSDRGRFGPQHF.

This clone was counted a few times. The V call is TRBV6-6, the J call TRBJ1-1, with unresolved D. The CDR3 runs to 11 residues. Trimming took off 0 bases at V and 8 bases at J, with 4 bases between the two ends. The germline gives CDR1 MNHNY, CDR2 SVGAGI (reference sequence). The CDR3 nucleotides are TGTGCCAGCAGTTACTCGACAGAAGCTTTCTTT. This encodes CASSYSTEAFF.

V gene TRBV6-5 combines with J gene TRBJ1-5; 7 bases line up with TRBD1. CDR3 length: 13 amino acids. Germline V CDR1 and CDR2: MNHEY, SVGAGI. Germline trimming cut 6 bases from V and 4 bases from J; bases unmatched to any gene: 3. In nucleotides, the CDR3 is TGTGCCAGCAGGGGACAGCGTAATCAGCCCCAGCATTTT. It yields the protein CASRGQRNQPQHF.

The chain couples TRBV6-5 to TRBJ1-1; possible D gene TRBD1, 6 bases. Germline-derived CDR1 and CDR2 are MNHEY and SVGAGI. V shed 6 bases and J shed 2 bases, with 13 bases lying between them. The CDR3 extends over 14 amino acids. DNA for the CDR3: TGTGCCAGCAGAAAACAGGGAATCAACACTGAAGCTTTCTTT. Its protein is CASRKQGINTEAFF.